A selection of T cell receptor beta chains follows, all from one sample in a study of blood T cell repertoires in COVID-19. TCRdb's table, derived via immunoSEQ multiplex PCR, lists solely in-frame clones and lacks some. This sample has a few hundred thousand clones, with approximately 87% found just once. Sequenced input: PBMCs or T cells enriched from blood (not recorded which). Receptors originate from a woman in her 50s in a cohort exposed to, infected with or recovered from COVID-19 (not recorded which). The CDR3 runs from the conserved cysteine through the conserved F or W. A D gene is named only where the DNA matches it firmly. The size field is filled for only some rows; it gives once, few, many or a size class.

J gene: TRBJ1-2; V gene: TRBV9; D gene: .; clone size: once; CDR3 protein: CASSDPGLVYGYTF; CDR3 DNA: TGTGCCAGCAGCGACCCAGGTTTAGTCTATGGCTACACCTTC
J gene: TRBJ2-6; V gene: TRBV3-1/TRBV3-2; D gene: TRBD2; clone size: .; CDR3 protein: CASSQNEGLAGGPGANVLTF; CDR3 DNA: TGTGCCAGCAGCCAAAACGAGGGACTAGCGGGGGGACCTGGGGCCAACGTCCTGACTTTC
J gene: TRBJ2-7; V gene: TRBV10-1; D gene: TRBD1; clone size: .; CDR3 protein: CASSESWDRDFPYEQYF; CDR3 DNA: TGCGCCAGCAGTGAGTCATGGGACAGGGACTTCCCCTACGAGCAGTACTTC
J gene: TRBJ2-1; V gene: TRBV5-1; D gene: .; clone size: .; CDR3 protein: CASSLVGGTHNEQFF; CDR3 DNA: TGCGCCAGCAGCTTGGTCGGGGGAACCCACAATGAGCAGTTCTTC
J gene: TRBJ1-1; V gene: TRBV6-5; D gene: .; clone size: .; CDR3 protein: CASSYSARGNTEAFF; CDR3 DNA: TGTGCCAGCAGTTACTCAGCCAGGGGGAACACTGAAGCTTTCTTT
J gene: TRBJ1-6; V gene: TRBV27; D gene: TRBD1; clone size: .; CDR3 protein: CASSLGQLYNSPLHF; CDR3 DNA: TGTGCCAGCAGTTTGGGACAGCTTTATAATTCACCCCTCCACTTT
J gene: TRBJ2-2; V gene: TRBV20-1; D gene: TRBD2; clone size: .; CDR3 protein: CSASTGGATGELFF; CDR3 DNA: TGCAGTGCTAGTACGGGGGGGGCGACCGGGGAGCTGTTTTTT
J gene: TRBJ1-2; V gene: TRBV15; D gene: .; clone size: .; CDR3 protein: CATSGSVGRPYGYTF; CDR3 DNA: TGTGCCACCAGCGGAAGCGTGGGGCGACCCTATGGCTACACCTTC
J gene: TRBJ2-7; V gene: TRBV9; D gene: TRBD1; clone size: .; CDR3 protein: CASSVGPQGEYEQYF; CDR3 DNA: TGTGCCAGCAGCGTAGGGCCACAGGGGGAATACGAGCAGTACTTC
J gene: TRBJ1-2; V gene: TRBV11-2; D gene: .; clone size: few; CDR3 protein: CASSLRRYGYTF; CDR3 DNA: TGTGCCAGCAGCTTAAGGCGGTACGGCTACACCTTC
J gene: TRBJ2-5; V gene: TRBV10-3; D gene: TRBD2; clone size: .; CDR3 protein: CATRLSSGEQETQYF; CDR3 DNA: TGTGCCACCCGTTTGTCTAGCGGGGAACAAGAGACCCAGTACTTC
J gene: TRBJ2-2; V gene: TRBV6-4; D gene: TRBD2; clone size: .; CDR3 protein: CASSVQGGAGELFF; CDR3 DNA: TGTGCCAGCAGCGTTCAGGGAGGGGCCGGGGAGCTGTTTTTT
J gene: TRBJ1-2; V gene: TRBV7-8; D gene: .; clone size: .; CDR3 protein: CASSYGNYGYTF; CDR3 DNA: TGTGCCAGCAGCTACGGTAACTATGGCTACACCTTC
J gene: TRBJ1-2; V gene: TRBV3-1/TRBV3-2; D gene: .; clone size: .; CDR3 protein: CASSQVEYGYTF; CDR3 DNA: TGTGCCAGCAGCCAAGTAGAGTATGGCTACACCTTC
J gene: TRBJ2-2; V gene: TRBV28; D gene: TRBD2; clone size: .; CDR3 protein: CASSLLRGGSGTGELFF; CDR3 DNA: TGTGCCAGCAGTTTATTGCGGGGGGGATCAGGGACCGGGGAGCTGTTTTTT
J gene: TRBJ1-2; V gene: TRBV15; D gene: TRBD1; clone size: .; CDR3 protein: CATSSGQGVYYGYTF; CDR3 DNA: TGTGCCACCAGCTCGGGACAGGGGGTATACTATGGCTACACCTTC
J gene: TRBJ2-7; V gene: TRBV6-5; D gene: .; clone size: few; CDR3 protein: CASSYTSGSSYEQYF; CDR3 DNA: TGTGCCAGCAGTTATACGTCTGGGAGCTCCTACGAGCAGTACTTC
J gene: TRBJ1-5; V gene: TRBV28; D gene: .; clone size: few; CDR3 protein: CASSFSGQPQHF; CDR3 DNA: TGTGCCAGCAGTTTCTCGGGTCAGCCCCAGCATTTT
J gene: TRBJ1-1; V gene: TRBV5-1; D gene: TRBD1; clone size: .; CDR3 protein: CASSPSGQLNTEAFF; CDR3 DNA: TGCGCCAGCAGCCCCTCGGGACAGTTGAACACTGAAGCTTTCTTT
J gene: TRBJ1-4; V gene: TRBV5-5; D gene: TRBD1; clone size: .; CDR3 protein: CASSKQGLHNEKLFF; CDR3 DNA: TGTGCCAGCAGCAAACAGGGGCTTCATAATGAAAAACTGTTTTTT
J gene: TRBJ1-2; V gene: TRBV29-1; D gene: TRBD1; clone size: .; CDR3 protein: CSVDGQVYGYTF; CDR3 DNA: TGCAGCGTTGATGGACAGGTCTATGGCTACACCTTC
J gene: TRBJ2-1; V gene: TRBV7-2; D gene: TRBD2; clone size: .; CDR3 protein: CASSLGRGIYNEQFF; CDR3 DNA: TGTGCCAGCAGCTTAGGGCGGGGGATATACAATGAGCAGTTCTTC
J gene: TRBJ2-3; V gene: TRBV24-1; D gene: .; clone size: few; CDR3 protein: CATSDSKRGGVTDTQYF; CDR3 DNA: TGTGCCACCAGTGATTCAAAGAGGGGGGGTGTGACAGATACGCAGTATTTT
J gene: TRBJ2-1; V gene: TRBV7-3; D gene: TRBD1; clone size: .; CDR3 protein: CASSFSNLRTGGQGEQFF; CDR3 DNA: TGTGCCAGCAGCTTCTCGAACCTTCGGACAGGGGGCCAGGGTGAGCAGTTCTTC
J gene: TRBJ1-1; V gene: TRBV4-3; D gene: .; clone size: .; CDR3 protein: CASSLLVGTEAFF; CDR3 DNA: TGCGCCAGCAGCCTTCTAGTAGGAACTGAAGCTTTCTTT
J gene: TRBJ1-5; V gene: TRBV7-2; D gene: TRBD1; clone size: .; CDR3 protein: CASSFHPGTGLYQPQHF; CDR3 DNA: TGTGCCAGCAGCTTCCACCCCGGGACAGGGCTGTACCAGCCCCAGCATTTT
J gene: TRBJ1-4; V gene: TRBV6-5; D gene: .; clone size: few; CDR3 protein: CASSLDRLGEKLFF; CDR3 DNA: TGTGCCAGCAGTTTAGACAGGTTAGGTGAAAAACTGTTTTTT
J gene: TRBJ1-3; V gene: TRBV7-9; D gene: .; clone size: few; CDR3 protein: CASSLQLQHRGSGNTIYF; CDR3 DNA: TGTGCCAGCAGCTTACAGTTGCAGCACCGGGGGTCTGGAAACACCATATATTTT
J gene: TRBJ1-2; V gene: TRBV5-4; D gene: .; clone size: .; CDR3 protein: CASSSAGVGGYTF; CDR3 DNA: TGTGCCAGCAGCTCCGCAGGGGTAGGTGGCTACACCTTC
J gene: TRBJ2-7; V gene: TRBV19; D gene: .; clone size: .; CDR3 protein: CASSIMGGANYEQYF; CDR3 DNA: TGTGCCAGTAGTATCATGGGCGGGGCAAACTACGAGCAGTACTTC
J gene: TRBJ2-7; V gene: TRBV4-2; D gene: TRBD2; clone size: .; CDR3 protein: CASSQGPGGGKSYEQYF; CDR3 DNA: TGTGCCAGCAGCCAAGGGCCGGGGGGAGGAAAGTCCTACGAGCAGTACTTC
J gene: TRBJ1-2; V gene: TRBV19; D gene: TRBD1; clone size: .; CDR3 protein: CASQNRDRGPGYGYTF; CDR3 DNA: TGTGCCAGTCAAAACCGGGACAGGGGGCCGGGCTATGGCTACACCTTC
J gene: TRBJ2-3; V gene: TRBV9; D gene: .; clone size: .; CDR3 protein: CASSASIQGGMADTQYF; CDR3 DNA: TGTGCCAGCAGCGCCTCTATTCAGGGGGGTATGGCAGATACGCAGTATTTT
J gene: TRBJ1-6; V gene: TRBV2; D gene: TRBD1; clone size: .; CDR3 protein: CARTGEGNSPLHF; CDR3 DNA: TGTGCCAGGACAGGGGAGGGTAATTCACCCCTCCACTTT
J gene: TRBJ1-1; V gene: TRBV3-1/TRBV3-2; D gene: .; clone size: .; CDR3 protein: CASSQGAGAWTEAFF; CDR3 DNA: TGTGCCAGCAGCCAAGGAGCAGGGGCGTGGACTGAAGCTTTCTTT
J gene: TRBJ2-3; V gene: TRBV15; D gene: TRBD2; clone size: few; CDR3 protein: CATSRGLATVTDTQYF; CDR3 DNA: TGTGCCACCAGCAGAGGACTAGCGACGGTCACAGATACGCAGTATTTT
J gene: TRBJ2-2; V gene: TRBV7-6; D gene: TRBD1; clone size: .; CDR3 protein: CASSATRDRVLFF; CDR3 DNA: TGTGCCAGCAGCGCCACCCGGGACAGGGTTCTGTTTTTT
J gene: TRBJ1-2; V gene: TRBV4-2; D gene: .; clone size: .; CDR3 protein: CASSQRWRGGYGYTF; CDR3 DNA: TGTGCCAGCAGCCAAAGGTGGAGGGGCGGCTATGGCTACACCTTC
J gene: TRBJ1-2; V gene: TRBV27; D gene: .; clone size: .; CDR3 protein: CASSLEPGYGYTF; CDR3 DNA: TGTGCCAGCAGTTTAGAGCCAGGTTATGGCTACACCTTC
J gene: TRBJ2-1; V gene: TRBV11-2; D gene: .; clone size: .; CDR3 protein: CASSPTGNEQFF; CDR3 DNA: TGTGCCAGCAGCCCAACAGGGAATGAGCAGTTCTTC
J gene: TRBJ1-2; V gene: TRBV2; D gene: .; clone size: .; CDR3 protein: CASSGGDGYTF; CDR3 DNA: TGTGCCAGCAGTGGCGGGGATGGCTACACCTTC
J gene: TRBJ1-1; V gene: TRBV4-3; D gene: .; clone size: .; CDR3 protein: CASSQQTAMNTEAFF; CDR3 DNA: TGCGCCAGCAGCCAACAGACAGCTATGAACACTGAAGCTTTCTTT
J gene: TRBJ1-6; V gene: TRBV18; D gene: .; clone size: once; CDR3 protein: CASTPGVNSPLHF; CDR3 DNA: TGTGCCAGCACCCCAGGCGTCAATTCACCCCTCCACTTT
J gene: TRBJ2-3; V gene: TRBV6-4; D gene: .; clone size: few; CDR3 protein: CASSKTPDPGADTQYF; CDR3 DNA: TGTGCCAGCAGCAAGACACCCGACCCGGGGGCAGATACGCAGTATTTT
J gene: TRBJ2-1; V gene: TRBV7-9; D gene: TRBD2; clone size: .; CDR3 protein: CASSVGLLYNEQFF; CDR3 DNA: TGTGCCAGCAGCGTGGGACTACTCTACAATGAGCAGTTCTTC
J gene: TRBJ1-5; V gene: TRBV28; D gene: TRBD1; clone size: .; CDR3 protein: CASSWDRATPQHF; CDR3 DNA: TGTGCCAGCAGTTGGGACAGGGCCACGCCCCAGCATTTT
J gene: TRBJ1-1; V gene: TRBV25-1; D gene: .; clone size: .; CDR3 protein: CASTGFTEAFF; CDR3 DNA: TGTGCCAGCACCGGGTTCACTGAAGCTTTCTTT
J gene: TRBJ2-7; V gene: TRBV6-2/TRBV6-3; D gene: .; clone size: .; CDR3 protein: CASSTRDFFSYEQYF; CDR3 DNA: TGTGCCAGCAGTACCCGGGACTTTTTCTCCTACGAGCAGTACTTC
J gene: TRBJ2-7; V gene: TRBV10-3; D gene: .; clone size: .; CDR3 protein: CAISASGTLSEQYF; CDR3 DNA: TGTGCCATCAGTGCATCCGGGACACTATCCGAGCAGTACTTC
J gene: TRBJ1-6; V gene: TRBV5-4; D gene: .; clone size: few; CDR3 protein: CASSLEQGNSPLHF; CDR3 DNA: TGTGCCAGCAGCTTGGAGCAGGGCAATTCACCCCTCCACTTT
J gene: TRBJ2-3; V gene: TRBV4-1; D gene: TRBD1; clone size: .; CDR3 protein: CASSQDLGQGNTDTQYF; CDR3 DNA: TGCGCCAGCAGCCAAGATCTAGGACAGGGAAACACAGATACGCAGTATTTT
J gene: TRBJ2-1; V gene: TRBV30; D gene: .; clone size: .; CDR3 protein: CAWSVGGALNEQFF; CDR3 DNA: TGTGCCTGGAGTGTGGGGGGGGCTTTAAATGAGCAGTTCTTC
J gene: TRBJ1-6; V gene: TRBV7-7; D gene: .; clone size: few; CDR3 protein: CASSLEQTSCGTLHF; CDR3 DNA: TGTGCTAGCAGCTTAGAACAGACGTCATGTGGTACCCTCCACTTT
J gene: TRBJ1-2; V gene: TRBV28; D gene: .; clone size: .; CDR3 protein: CASRPGGPGGYTF; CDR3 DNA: TGTGCCAGCAGACCGGGGGGGCCCGGTGGCTACACCTTC